The 27 T cell receptor beta chains presented below share a single source sample, sequenced in a study of blood T cell repertoires in COVID-19. Data came from immunoSEQ multiplex PCR; TCRdb stores just in-frame clones and leaves some out. The sample holds some 110,000 clones, under 90% seen once. Material: peripheral blood. The receptors were sampled from a woman aged 55-69 years with acute or convalescent COVID-19.

The chain joins TRBV2 to TRBJ2-2, with TRBD1 as a possible D gene (5 bases). The V and J ends lost 6 bases and 3 bases respectively, with 14 bases between them. This CDR3 has 15 amino acids. Germline CDR1 is SNHLY and CDR2 is FYNNEI. This CDR3 reads CASREPGWDTGELFF. CDR3 sequence (DNA): TGTGCCAGCAGGGAACCAGGGTGGGACACCGGGGAGCTGTTTTTT.

V is TRBV7-2 and J is TRBJ2-7; no clear D gene. This CDR3 has 11 amino acids. Germline V gene lookup returns CDR1 SGHTA and CDR2 FQGNSA. Deletions cut 5 bases from V and 4 bases from J, with 6 bases between. The CDR3 region is CASSIGYEQYF. The DNA for the CDR3 is TGTGCCAGCAGCATCGGTTACGAGCAGTACTTC.

This sequence joins TRBV5-1 and TRBJ2-7; 8 bases are shared with TRBD1. The CDR3 loop spans 18 amino acids. Looked up from germline, CDR1 is SGHRS and CDR2 is YFSETQ. Trimming removed 4 bases from V and 3 bases from J; junction bases left unmatched: 18. CDR3 sequence (DNA): TGCGCCAGCAGCCCCAGGAGTGGACGGACAGGGACAAACTACGAGCAGTACTTC. This translates into CASSPRSGRTGTNYEQYF.

This clone was picked up one time. The V call is TRBV5-1, the J call TRBJ1-2; tentatively, D is TRBD1 (5 bases). The CDR3 consists of 13 residues. The V end was cut by 0 bases, the J end by 8 bases, with 11 bases between. Germline-derived CDR1 and CDR2 are SGHRS and YFSETQ. In DNA, the CDR3 is TGCGCCAGCAGCTTGGAAGGGGAATTGGGCTACACCTTC. This sequence encodes CASSLEGELGYTF.

V and J are TRBV28 and TRBJ2-1; TRBD2 aligns across 7 bases. Germline assignment: CDR1 MDHEN and CDR2 SYDVKM. Trimming removed 3 bases from V and 2 bases from J; junction bases left unmatched: 7. The CDR3 contains 16 residues. The CDR3 reads CASSFGGSGPYNEQFF. The CDR3 region has the DNA TGTGCCAGCAGTTTTGGTGGTAGCGGGCCCTACAATGAGCAGTTCTTC. Complete variable domain (other parts from reference TRBV28 and TRBJ2-1): DVKVTQSSRYLVKRTGEKVFLECVQDMDHENMFWYRQDPGLGLRLIYFSYDVKMKEKGDIPEGYSVSREKKERFSLILESASTNQTSMYLCASSFGGSGPYNEQFFGPGTRLTVL.

This chain joins TRBV2 and TRBJ1-5, with 7 bases fitting TRBD1. The trim removed 8 bases at V and 5 bases at J, leaving 21 bases unmatched. In germline, CDR1 is SNHLY, CDR2 FYNNEI. The CDR3 runs to 18 residues. The CDR3 loop reads CASSERLTGKWLDQPQHF. The CDR3 bases are TGTGCCAGCTCCGAAAGGTTGACAGGGAAATGGTTGGATCAGCCCCAGCATTTT.

J is TRBJ2-1 and V is TRBV15, with 9 positions matching TRBD1. Germline CDR1 reads LNHNV; CDR2 reads YYDKDF (reference sequence). The ends lost 5 bases at V and 7 bases at J; junction bases unmatched: 15. The CDR3 length is 17 residues. CDR3 sequence (DNA): TGTGCCACCAGCCGAATCTCCGGGACAGGGAGGAGGAATGAGCAGTTCTTC. Its translation is CATSRISGTGRRNEQFF.

This sequence joins TRBV6-5 and TRBJ1-4; D perhaps matches TRBD1 (5 bases). Germline CDR1 and CDR2: MNHEY and SVGAGI. V was shortened by 7 bases and J by 5 bases, with 14 bases between the two germline ends. This CDR3 comprises 14 residues. The CDR3 nucleotides read TGTGCCAGCATCCTTGACAGAACCAATGAAAAACTGTTTTTT. This encodes CASILDRTNEKLFF.

The genes are TRBV13 and TRBJ1-2, with D tentatively TRBD1 (6 bases). Germline CDR1 reads PRHDT; CDR2 reads FYEKMQ (reference sequence). Trimming stripped 3 bases from V and 4 bases from J, with 9 bases between. The CDR3 is 13 residues long. Here the CDR3 reads CASSLWTAYGYTF. CDR3 DNA: TGTGCCAGCAGCTTGTGGACAGCCTATGGCTACACCTTC. Together with reference TRBV13 and TRBJ1-2, the CDR3 gives the full variable domain: AAGVIQSPRHLIKEKRETATLKCYPIPRHDTVYWYQQGPGQDPQFLISFYEKMQSDKGSIPDRFSAQQFSDYHSELNMSSLELGDSALYFCASSLWTAYGYTFGSGTRLTVV.

A remark on this clone: Other DNA sequences in the sample encode the same CDR3. CDR3 DNA: TGTGCCAGCAGTTATTCGGGGACAGGGTTGCATTTT. Amino acid sequence: CASSYSGTGLHF. The rearrangement links TRBV6-6 to TRBJ1-5; 9 positions agree with TRBD1. Germline loops: CDR1 MNHNY, CDR2 SVGAGI (reference sequence). J gave up 15 bases and V 3 bases, and 6 bases lay outside the gene matches. The CDR3 spans 12 residues.

The chain joins TRBV7-2 to TRBJ2-7; 7 bases are a match to TRBD2. Trimming cost V 0 bases and J 7 bases; bases outside gene matches: 6. Germline CDR1 SGHTA, CDR2 FQGNSA. The CDR3 covers 14 residues. The CDR3 loop reads CASSLAASGVEQYF. The CDR3 region has the DNA TGTGCCAGCAGCTTAGCCGCTAGCGGAGTTGAGCAGTACTTC. Variable domain in full (rest from reference TRBV7-2 and TRBJ2-7): GAGVSQSPSNKVTEKGKDVELRCDPISGHTALYWYRQSLGQGLEFLIYFQGNSAPDKSGLPSDRFSAERTGGSVSTLTIQRTQQEDSAVYLCASSLAASGVEQYFGPGTRLTVT.

The rearrangement joins TRBV5-5 to TRBJ2-1; TRBD2 agrees at 10 bases. The germline CDR1 and CDR2 sequences are SGHKS and YYEKEE (reference sequence). The CDR3 is 15 residues long. The junction had 3 bases not matched to a gene; V was cut back by 1 base and J by 5 bases. The CDR3: CASSLSSGGHNEQFF. The DNA of the CDR3 is TGTGCCAGCAGCTTGAGTAGCGGGGGGCACAATGAGCAGTTCTTC.

V and J are TRBV2 and TRBJ2-7; D may be TRBD2 (6 bases). CDR1 is SNHLY and CDR2 is FYNNEI in the germline V gene. Trimming removed 4 bases from V and 2 bases from J, with 9 bases in between. There are 13 residues in the CDR3. The CDR3 loop is CASSAGGTYEQYF. For the CDR3, the DNA is TGTGCCAGCAGTGCCGGGGGTACCTACGAGCAGTACTTC.

The chain uses TRBV13 and TRBJ2-1; 8 bases fit TRBD2. The CDR3 has 17 amino acids. V lost 4 bases to trimming and J lost 6 bases; unmatched junction nucleotides: 14. Germline lookup yields CDR1 PRHDT and CDR2 FYEKMQ (reference sequence). CDR3 in amino acids: CASSSTRLARRGNEQFF. The CDR3 region has the DNA TGTGCCAGCAGCTCGACTCGACTAGCGCGGAGAGGCAATGAGCAGTTCTTC.

This chain uses TRBV7-9 with TRBJ2-2; maybe TRBD2 (6 bases). CDR1 is SEHNR and CDR2 is FQNEAQ in the germline V gene (reference sequence). There are 16 residues in the CDR3. Trimming shortened V by 5 bases and J by 0 bases, and 13 bases separated the two germline ends. The CDR3: CASSLLGGANTGELFF. CDR3 DNA: TGTGCCAGCAGCCTCCTCGGGGGTGCGAACACCGGGGAGCTGTTTTTT.

The chain is built from TRBV2 and TRBJ2-7; 7 bases map to TRBD1. The length of the CDR3 is 13 residues. CDR1 and CDR2 (germline): SNHLY, FYNNEI. Trimming removed 6 bases from V and 0 bases from J; junction bases left unmatched: 2. The CDR3, as DNA: TGTGCCAGCAGGGGGGACAGCTCCTACGAGCAGTACTTC. It specifies CASRGDSSYEQYF.

V is TRBV11-3 and J is TRBJ2-3, with 7 bases identical to TRBD2. Germline V gene sequence: CDR1 SGHNT, CDR2 YENEEA. The CDR3 has 14 amino acids. V was pared by 3 bases and J by 4 bases, with 4 bases of the junction left unmatched. The CDR3 bases are TGTGCCAGCAGCTTCTCGGCGGGGGCAGATACGCAGTATTTT. Protein: CASSFSAGADTQYF.

This CDR3 is CASSPATGRPSGYTF. CDR3 in DNA: TGTGCCAGCTCACCAGCGACAGGGCGGCCTTCCGGCTACACCTTC. The gene calls are TRBV18 and TRBJ1-2; 7 bases map to TRBD1. The V and J ends lost 2 bases and 8 bases, in that order; junction bases with no gene match: 11. CDR1 KGHSH and CDR2 LQKENI come from the germline V gene. This CDR3 spans 15 amino acids.

This chain uses TRBV18 with TRBJ1-4; D is undetermined. The V and J ends lost 0 bases and 3 bases respectively, with 11 bases between them. The CDR3 totals 16 residues. Germline V gene data show CDR1 as KGHSH and CDR2 as LQKENI. The CDR3: CASSPPRADPNEKLFF. As DNA, the CDR3 is TGTGCCAGCTCACCACCGAGGGCAGACCCTAATGAAAAACTGTTTTTT.

This sequence joins TRBV5-1 and TRBJ2-2, with D perhaps TRBD2 (7 bases). Trimming left V 2 bases short and J 3 bases short, with 11 bases between. Germline-derived CDR1 and CDR2 are SGHRS and YFSETQ. The CDR3 has 15 residues. In nucleotides, the CDR3 is TGCGCCAGCAGCTTAGGCGGGGGCGACACCGGGGAGCTGTTTTTT. Translated: CASSLGGGDTGELFF. Full variable domain (rest looked up from reference TRBV5-1 and TRBJ2-2): KAGVTQTPRYLIKTRGQQVTLSCSPISGHRSVSWYQQTPGQGLQFLFEYFSETQRNKGNFPGRFSGRQFSNSRSEMNVSTLELGDSALYLCASSLGGGDTGELFFGEGSRLTVL.

In regard to this clone: Its ends do not fully match the called genes, so a read error is possible. The V call is TRBV18, the J call TRBJ2-1, with D tentatively TRBD1 (5 bases). The CDR3 is 13 residues long. Germline V gene lookup returns CDR1 KGHSH and CDR2 LQKENI. This CDR3 reads CASSPDTYDEQFF. The CDR3 region has the DNA TGTGCCAGCTCACCGGACACCTACGATGAGCAGTTCTTC.

This chain uses TRBV6-5 with TRBJ1-1, with D perhaps TRBD1 (5 bases). The germline gives CDR1 MNHEY, CDR2 SVGAGI. This CDR3 is built from 14 residues. V was cut by 5 bases and J by 1 base, with 11 bases left in between. Here the CDR3 DNA reads TGTGCCAGCAGTCCCCGACAGCCGAACACTGAAGCTTTCTTT. As protein: CASSPRQPNTEAFF.

This sequence joins TRBV29-1 and TRBJ1-2, with 10 bases aligning to TRBD1. The V gene's germline CDR1 is SQVTM and CDR2 ANQGSEA. This CDR3 is 14 amino acids long. V shed 4 bases and J 4 bases; nucleotides not matched to a gene: 6. CDR3 sequence reads: CSVARDRGAYGYTF. The CDR3 DNA reads as TGCAGCGTTGCCCGGGACAGGGGAGCCTATGGCTACACCTTC.

This clone was seen a single time. The chain has TRBV7-6 and TRBJ1-1; no definite D call. V lost 2 bases to trimming and J lost 0 bases, with 4 bases between them. CDR1 and CDR2 (germline): SGHVS, FNYEAQ. The CDR3 spans 13 residues. CDR3 sequence: CASSLQVNTEAFF. The CDR3 bases are TGTGCCAGCAGCTTACAGGTGAACACTGAAGCTTTCTTT.

The J gene is TRBJ1-6, the V gene TRBV19; D may be TRBD1 (5 bases). V was clipped by 3 bases and J by 10 bases, with 19 bases between them. CDR1 LNHDA and CDR2 SQIVND come from the germline V gene (reference sequence). This CDR3 is 16 amino acids long. The CDR3 DNA reads as TGTGCCAGTAGTATCAGGCCCCGAGGGACTCACTCACCCCTCCACTTT. This translates into CASSIRPRGTHSPLHF.

As concerns this clone: A junction boundary mismatches the germline segment, possibly from a read error. The gene calls are TRBV6-1 and TRBJ1-1; 12 positions match TRBD1. Germline V gene lookup returns CDR1 MNHNS and CDR2 SASEGT. The length of the CDR3 is 15 residues. CDR3 protein: CASNEPGTGGPEAFF. The CDR3 region has the DNA TGTGCCAGCAATGAACCCGGGACAGGGGGCCCTGAAGCTTTCTTT.

V is TRBV5-4 and J is TRBJ2-5; D is perhaps TRBD1 (7 bases). The CDR3 spans 15 residues. Trimming removed 4 bases at V and 5 bases at J, with 18 bases between. CDR1 is SGHNT and CDR2 is YYREEE in the germline V gene (reference sequence). The CDR3 region has the DNA TGTGCCAGCAGCGGAAACAGGGGAGGCGGGGAGACCCAGTACTTC. Its translation: CASSGNRGGGETQYF.